This entry is about one TCR beta chain. Its antigen is undetermined. The sample originates from a study of response to subunit inactivated influenza vaccine. Study-wide results and caveats: Few new T cells, the authors suggested, are recruited by each seasonal influenza vaccination.

TCRdb passed the RT-PCR reads through MiXCR, listing each CDR3 protein once. This table has hundreds of thousands of distinct CDR3 sequences, approximately 15% appearing once. Germline CDR1 is SGHNT and CDR2 is YENEEA. CDR3 length: 14 residues. J gave up 6 bases and V 6 bases, and 5 bases lay outside the gene matches. The clonotype originates from a man aged 50 or older who received an inactivated influenza vaccine. The source material was PBMCs from blood, sampled 11 to 12 days after vaccination. The genes are TRBV11-3 and TRBJ2-2, with TRBD1 matching over 9 bases. The CDR3 coding sequence is TGTGCCAGCAGGGCCGGGACAGGGTCCGGGGAGCTGTTTTTT. It specifies CASRAGTGSGELFF. Supplemented by reference TRBV11-3 and TRBJ2-2, the full variable domain reads EAGVVQSPRYKIIEKKQPVAFWCNPISGHNTLYWYLQNLGQGPELLIRYENEEAVDDSQLPKDRFSAERLKGVDSTLKIQPAELGDSAVYLCASRAGTGSGELFFGEGSRLTVL.